These 31 T cell receptor beta chains were all obtained from the same sample, sequenced in a study of regulatory T cells in long-lasting Graves disease. Time point noted: persistent/refractory GD, antithyroid drugs over 5 years with positive TRAb. RNA extracted from PBMCs served as the sequencing template. The authors built TCR beta libraries using iRepertoire HTBI primers and Arm-PCR of CDR3 regions. One entry per CDR3 protein, called by TCRdb with MiXCR from the multiplex PCR reads. Of 350,000 to 500,000 distinct CDR3 sequences in the sample, roughly a fifth are singletons; the top ten hold roughly an eighth. The specimen was peripheral blood mononuclear cells (PBMCs), collected when the disease was refractory, from a patient treated with antithyroid drugs. These receptors were taken from a female donor with Graves disease.

There are many counts of this clonotype. This chain uses TRBV10-3 with TRBJ2-7; D assignment may be TRBD1 or TRBD2 (5 bases each). CDR3 length equals 14 residues. V lost 2 bases to trimming and J lost 6 bases, with 14 bases between them. Germline V gene lookup returns CDR1 ENHRY and CDR2 SYGVKD. CDR3 in DNA: TGTGCCATCAGTGAGGTGGGACCCGCTTCCGAGCAGTACTTC. It encodes CAISEVGPASEQYF.

This clonotype was found many times. J is TRBJ1-1 and V is TRBV12-3 or TRBV12-4; D unclear. This CDR3 has 13 residues. Trimming took 6 bases from V and 1 from J, leaving 9 bases between them. The CDR3 is CASRIGQNTEAFF. The CDR3 DNA sequence: TGTGCCAGCAGGATCGGGCAGAACACTGAAGCTTTCTTT.

The chain is built from TRBV29-1 and TRBJ2-2, with D tentatively TRBD2 (5 bases). The V end lost 3 bases, the J end lost 7 bases, and 15 bases lay between the germline ends. The germline V gene encodes CDR1 SQVTM and CDR2 ANQGSEA. This CDR3 spans 14 amino acids. The CDR3 here is CSVDRYGGGGELFF. The CDR3 DNA reads as TGCAGCGTTGATCGTTATGGTGGAGGCGGGGAGCTGTTTTTT.

CDR3 nucleotide sequence: TGTGCCAGCAGCCACGGGGGCGGGATACAAGAGACCCAGTACTTC. Its translation: CASSHGGGIQETQYF. The chain combines TRBV7-9 with TRBJ2-5; either TRBD1 or TRBD2 may fit D (6 bases each). The CDR3 length is 15 residues. Trimming removed 5 bases at V and 2 bases at J, with 15 bases between. Germline values: CDR1 SEHNR, CDR2 FQNEAQ (reference sequence).

The sample holds many counts of this clonotype. V gene TRBV28 combines with J gene TRBJ2-5; 14 bases line up with TRBD2. Trimming removed 2 bases from V and 2 bases from J; junction bases left unmatched: 7. This CDR3 has 18 amino acids. The V gene's germline CDR1 is MDHEN and CDR2 SYDVKM. This CDR3 reads CASSLAGTSGRGQETQYF. The DNA of the CDR3 is TGTGCCAGCAGTTTAGCCGGGACTAGCGGGAGAGGACAAGAGACCCAGTACTTC.

This clonotype has just a few counts. The rearrangement joins TRBV7-3 to TRBJ2-1, with TRBD1 as a possible D gene (6 bases). V shed 0 bases and J shed 6 bases, with 12 bases lying between them. The length of the CDR3 is 15 residues. Germline CDR1 and CDR2: SGHTA and FQGTGA. The CDR3 DNA is TGTGCCAGCAGCTTAACATCAGGGGCTCTCAATGAGCAGTTCTTC. The encoded protein is CASSLTSGALNEQFF.

The chain has TRBV15 and TRBJ1-6, with 7 nucleotides matching TRBD1. The CDR3 length is 14 residues. Germline V gives CDR1 LNHNV, CDR2 YYDKDF (reference sequence). V lost 3 bases and J lost 11; bases outside the gene matches: 7. This chain's CDR3 is CATSSQQGLPPLHF. The CDR3 nucleotides are TGTGCCACCAGCAGCCAACAGGGGTTACCACCCCTCCACTTT.

This clonotype was detected many times. The chain joins TRBV2 to TRBJ1-5; D gene uncertain. Germline values: CDR1 SNHLY, CDR2 FYNNEI. Trimming cost V 3 bases and J 4 bases, with 13 bases left between them. The CDR3 contains 15 residues. This chain's CDR3 is CASSDSRQRNQPQHF. The CDR3 coding sequence is TGTGCCAGCAGTGATAGTCGGCAAAGGAATCAGCCCCAGCATTTT.

The chain uses TRBV2 and TRBJ2-1, with 7 bases fitting TRBD2. The V gene's germline CDR1 is SNHLY and CDR2 FYNNEI. Losses at the gene ends were 6 bases for V and 4 bases for J; bases not matched to a gene: 3. CDR3 length equals 13 residues. The DNA for the CDR3 is TGTGCCAGCAGCGGGACTATGTACAATGAGCAGTTCTTC. Its protein product is CASSGTMYNEQFF. The full variable domain, in which reference TRBV2 and TRBJ2-1 provide the parts outside the CDR3, is EPEVTQTPSHQVTQMGQEVILRCVPISNHLYFYWYRQILGQKVEFLVSFYNNEISEKSEIFDDQFSVERPDGSNFTLKIRSTKLEDSAMYFCASSGTMYNEQFFGPGTRLTVL.

V is TRBV20-1 and J is TRBJ2-5; D remains unclear. Germline CDR1 reads DFQATT; CDR2 reads SNEGSKA (reference sequence). The CDR3 has 12 residues. The CDR3: CRRTGSTETQYF. In DNA, the CDR3 is TGCAGGCGGACGGGTAGCACGGAGACCCAGTACTTC.

There are many counts of this clonotype. V and J are TRBV5-1 and TRBJ2-7, with D possibly TRBD1 on 7 matching bases. The germline V gene encodes CDR1 SGHRS and CDR2 YFSETQ. CDR3 length: 12 residues. V was shortened by 8 bases and J by 5 bases, with 14 bases between the two germline ends. CDR3 loop: CASRDSGHEQYF. The CDR3 nucleotides are TGCGCCAGTAGGGACAGCGGGCACGAGCAGTACTTC. Full variable domain (rest looked up from reference TRBV5-1 and TRBJ2-7): KAGVTQTPRYLIKTRGQQVTLSCSPISGHRSVSWYQQTPGQGLQFLFEYFSETQRNKGNFPGRFSGRQFSNSRSEMNVSTLELGDSALYLCASRDSGHEQYFGPGTRLTVT.

This clonotype was found a few times. The chain is built from TRBV4-1 and TRBJ2-2; D gene uncertain. CDR3 size: 15 residues. Germline loops: CDR1 MGHRA, CDR2 YSYEKL. Trimming removed 0 bases at V and 3 bases at J, with 8 bases between. The CDR3 coding sequence is TGCGCCAGCAGCCAAGAGCTCGTATACACCGGGGAGCTGTTTTTT. Protein product: CASSQELVYTGELFF.

Concerning this clonotype itself: One base away lies a much larger clone, so this may be a sequencing read error. In this CDR3 the conserved last residue, phenylalanine or tryptophan, is missing, so a read error is likely. The chain carries TRBV3-1 and TRBJ2-7; TRBD2 matches 9 bases. Trimming removed 1 base from V and 5 bases from J; junction bases left unmatched: 3. The CDR3 extends over 14 amino acids. CDR1 is LGHDT, CDR2 YNNKEL, per germline (reference sequence). The CDR3 region is CASSQAGTSHEQYL. The CDR3 DNA is TGTGCCAGCAGCCAAGCCGGGACTAGCCACGAGCAGTACCTC.

At least ten counts were recorded for this clonotype. V and J are TRBV20-1 and TRBJ1-2, with D maybe TRBD1 (6 bases). The CDR3 loop spans 14 amino acids. Trimming removed 2 bases at V and 0 bases at J, with 10 bases between. Germline lookup yields CDR1 DFQATT and CDR2 SNEGSKA (reference sequence). The chain's CDR3 is CSARMAGANYGYTF. Written as DNA, the CDR3 is TGCAGTGCTAGAATGGCAGGGGCTAACTATGGCTACACCTTC.

The table lists this clonotype with many counts. The chain couples TRBV28 to TRBJ2-7; D possibly corresponds to TRBD2 (7 bases). CDR3 length: 16 residues. Trimming shortened V by 7 bases and J by 2 bases, and 21 bases separated the two germline ends. CDR1 and CDR2 from the germline V gene are MDHEN and SYDVKM. CDR3 nucleotides: TGTGCCAGCACGGGGGGCGAGGCTTTTGGTCCCTACGAGCAGTACTTC. It translates to CASTGGEAFGPYEQYF.

A word on this clonotype: A much larger clone is a single base away; this may be a read error. The V gene is TRBV6-9, the J gene TRBJ2-5; D unclear. V was cut by 3 bases and J by 0 bases, with 11 bases left in between. CDR3 length equals 15 residues. Germline V gives CDR1 MNHGY, CDR2 SVAAGI. This chain's CDR3 is CASSYPGKYQETQYF. CDR3 bases: TGTGCCAGCAGTTACCCTGGCAAGTACCAAGAGACCCAGTACTTC.

This rearrangement joins TRBV4-1 to TRBJ2-7, with 13 bases identical to TRBD2. The germline CDR1 and CDR2 sequences are MGHRA and YSYEKL. V shed 0 bases, J shed 8 bases, and the junction held 10 bases outside the gene matches. This CDR3 is built from 17 residues. This CDR3 reads CASSQENGLAGVNQQYF. As DNA, the CDR3 is TGCGCCAGCAGCCAAGAAAATGGACTAGCGGGAGTTAATCAGCAGTACTTC.

This chain connects TRBV30 to TRBJ2-7, with D possibly matching TRBD2 (6 bases). Germline CDR1 and CDR2: GTSNPN and SVGIG (reference sequence). Deletions cut 2 bases from V and 1 base from J, with 15 bases between. CDR3 length equals 15 residues. As DNA, the CDR3 is TGTGCCTGGAGTCCGACGGCGGGGCGGTCCTACGAGCAGTACTTC. It codes for CAWSPTAGRSYEQYF.

This clonotype has just a few counts. The rearrangement uses TRBV10-2 and TRBJ2-7, with 7 bases fitting TRBD1. The J segment lost 3 bases and the V segment lost 6 bases, leaving 5 bases of the junction unmatched. Germline CDR1 reads WSHSY; CDR2 reads SAAADI. The CDR3 totals 13 residues. In DNA, the CDR3 is TGCGCCAGCAGCGAGGGACAGCACTACGAGCAGTACTTC. Protein product: CASSEGQHYEQYF.

The V and J genes are TRBV20-1 and TRBJ2-7, with 7 bases fitting TRBD1. CDR3 length: 15 amino acids. Looked up from germline, CDR1 is DFQATT and CDR2 is SNEGSKA (reference sequence). The V segment lost 5 bases and the J segment 2 bases; nucleotides outside the gene matches: 12. The CDR3 DNA is TGCAGTGCTGGACCGCCGACAGGGCAGGCCTACGAGCAGTACTTC. This encodes CSAGPPTGQAYEQYF.

Ten or more counts support this clonotype. This sequence joins TRBV30 and TRBJ1-2; possibly TRBD1 for D (5 bases). The V gene's germline CDR1 is GTSNPN and CDR2 SVGIG (reference sequence). This CDR3 has 13 amino acids. V shed 0 bases and J shed 4 bases, with 9 bases lying between them. In DNA, the CDR3 is TGTGCCTGGAGTGTGGGCAGGGTCTATGGCTACACCTTC. It translates to CAWSVGRVYGYTF.

The J gene is TRBJ1-6, the V gene TRBV14; no clear D. The CDR3 has 13 amino acids. Germline loops: CDR1 SGHDN, CDR2 FVKESK. V was shortened by 6 bases and J by 1 base, with 4 bases between the two germline ends. The CDR3 sequence is CASRGSYNSPLHF. The CDR3 nucleotides are TGTGCCAGCAGAGGATCCTATAATTCACCCCTCCACTTT.

J is TRBJ2-3 and V is TRBV20-1; no reliable D call. The CDR3 length is 14 residues. Trimming cost V 2 bases and J 0 bases, with 9 bases left between them. The germline gives CDR1 DFQATT, CDR2 SNEGSKA (reference sequence). The CDR3 sequence is CSARKTTSTDTQYF. CDR3 nucleotides: TGCAGTGCTAGAAAGACAACCAGCACAGATACGCAGTATTTT.

This chain uses TRBV7-9 with TRBJ2-1; 10 nucleotides align to TRBD2. Germline-derived CDR1 and CDR2 are SEHNR and FQNEAQ (reference sequence). The CDR3 extends over 15 amino acids. Germline trimming cut 5 bases from V and 8 bases from J; bases unmatched to any gene: 9. The CDR3 sequence is CASSVGPGLAYEQFF. The DNA of the CDR3 is TGTGCCAGCAGCGTCGGCCCGGGACTAGCGTATGAGCAGTTCTTC.

This clonotype appeared many times. This rearrangement joins TRBV2 to TRBJ1-6; TRBD1 matches at 8 bases. After removal of 4 bases from V and 7 bases from J, the junction contained 6 bases not matched to a gene. This CDR3 is built from 15 residues. Germline V gives CDR1 SNHLY, CDR2 FYNNEI. In DNA form, the CDR3 reads TGTGCCAGCAGTGGAGGAGGACAGGGCAATTCACCCCTCCACTTT. Its protein is CASSGGGQGNSPLHF. The full variable domain, its missing parts supplied by reference TRBV2 and TRBJ1-6, is EPEVTQTPSHQVTQMGQEVILRCVPISNHLYFYWYRQILGQKVEFLVSFYNNEISEKSEIFDDQFSVERPDGSNFTLKIRSTKLEDSAMYFCASSGGGQGNSPLHFGNGTRLTVT.

At least ten counts were recorded for this clonotype. The chain is built from TRBV28 and TRBJ1-5; the match to TRBD1 covers 8 bases. With V trimmed by 6 bases and J by 0 bases, 7 bases remained unmatched. CDR1 and CDR2 from the germline V gene are MDHEN and SYDVKM. This CDR3 has 16 amino acids. This CDR3 is CASSARTGGSNQPQHF. DNA for the CDR3: TGTGCCAGCAGCGCCAGAACAGGGGGTAGCAATCAGCCCCAGCATTTT. Full variable domain (remainder filled in from reference TRBV28 and TRBJ1-5): DVKVTQSSRYLVKRTGEKVFLECVQDMDHENMFWYRQDPGLGLRLIYFSYDVKMKEKGDIPEGYSVSREKKERFSLILESASTNQTSMYLCASSARTGGSNQPQHFGDGTRLSIL.

This clonotype came up once. The chain joins TRBV10-3 to TRBJ2-5; D gene uncertain. V dropped 1 base and J dropped 3 bases, with 6 bases sitting between them. The germline V gene has CDR1 ENHRY and CDR2 SYGVKD. CDR3 length equals 13 residues. This chain's CDR3 is CAISEFREETQYF. CDR3 bases: TGTGCCATCAGTGAGTTCCGGGAAGAGACCCAGTACTTC.

Only a few counts were recorded for this clonotype. The chain couples TRBV4-1 to TRBJ2-2, with D possibly matching TRBD2 (6 bases). The CDR3 loop spans 14 amino acids. In germline, CDR1 is MGHRA, CDR2 YSYEKL. The V end was cut by 0 bases, the J end by 7 bases, with 9 bases between. The CDR3 nucleotides are TGCGCCAGCAGCCAAGATGGGGGGTTCGGGGAGCTGTTTTTT. Translated: CASSQDGGFGELFF.

This clonotype was counted at least ten times. CDR3 DNA sequence: TGTGCCAGCAGTTTGCCGGGACAGGGGGCGCAGGGCACTGAAGCTTTCTTT. It specifies CASSLPGQGAQGTEAFF. The rearrangement uses TRBV12-3 or TRBV12-4 and TRBJ1-1; 12 positions match TRBD1. The CDR3 spans 17 residues. Unmatched junction bases numbered 9, after V lost 3 bases and J lost 4 bases.

The V call is TRBV10-2, the J call TRBJ2-2; 9 nucleotides match TRBD1. After removal of 11 bases from V and 3 bases from J, the junction contained 7 bases not matched to a gene. In germline, CDR1 is WSHSY, CDR2 SAAADI. The CDR3 runs to 14 residues. CDR3 bases: TGCGCCTCCAGGACAGGGGCTCACACCGGGGAGCTGTTTTTT. Translated: CASRTGAHTGELFF.

The rearrangement links TRBV5-6 to TRBJ2-5, with 10 bases matching TRBD1. The better agreement between TRBJ2-1 and the DNA end casts doubt on the J call. This CDR3 is built from 16 residues. CDR1 and CDR2 from the germline V gene are SGHDT and YYEEEE. The CDR3 bases are TGTGCCAGCAGTTCTTTCCGGGACAGGGGCGTCAATGAGCAGTTCTTC. Translating it yields CASSSFRDRGVNEQFF.